Following are 28 T cell receptor beta chains from one sample sequenced in a study of patients and donors after allogeneic stem cell transplantation. TCRdb passed the RT-PCR reads through MiXCR, listing each CDR3 protein once. The sample lists roughly 30,000 distinct CDR3 sequences, approximately 7% occurring once. Sequencing was performed on blood, either unsorted or a sorted T cell fraction (not recorded which). These receptors all stem from a human donor who was either an allogeneic HSCT recipient or a stem cell or donor lymphocyte infusion donor (not recorded which). It is not recorded whose cells these are; they may come from a transplant donor.

This clonotype was counted ten times or more. This chain uses TRBV20-1 with TRBJ1-5; a possible D gene is TRBD1 (6 bases). The germline CDR1 and CDR2 sequences are DFQATT and SNEGSKA (reference sequence). The V end lost 6 bases, the J end lost 0 bases, and 18 bases lay between the germline ends. The CDR3 has 16 residues. The CDR3 DNA is TGCAGTGCAAACGCCCCTCAGGGGAATAGCAATCAGCCCCAGCATTTT. Translating gives CSANAPQGNSNQPQHF.

This clonotype showed up many times. The chain couples TRBV4-1 to TRBJ1-6; 8 bases fit TRBD1. The junction had 2 bases not matched to a gene; V was cut back by 3 bases and J by 7 bases. CDR3 size: 14 residues. The germline gives CDR1 MGHRA, CDR2 YSYEKL. The CDR3, as DNA: TGCGCCAGCAGCCAGCAGGGGGCCAATTCACCCCTCCACTTT. It yields the protein CASSQQGANSPLHF.

This clonotype was seen a handful of times. This sequence joins TRBV7-9 and TRBJ2-1; TRBD2 matches at 15 bases. V dropped 8 bases and J dropped 8; count of bases not matched to a gene: 10. CDR1 is SEHNR and CDR2 is FQNEAQ in the germline V gene (reference sequence). CDR3 length: 16 residues. CDR3 residues: CASGVGTSGRWDEQFF. The CDR3 region has the DNA TGTGCCAGCGGAGTCGGGACTAGCGGGAGGTGGGATGAGCAGTTCTTC. The complete variable domain, with remaining parts taken from reference TRBV7-9 and TRBJ2-1, reads DTGVSQNPRHKITKRGQNVTFRCDPISEHNRLYWYRQTLGQGPEFLTYFQNEAQLEKSRLLSDRFSAERPKGSFSTLEIQRTEQGDSAMYLCASGVGTSGRWDEQFFGPGTRLTVL.

This clonotype has more than one count but fewer than ten. The rearrangement joins TRBV7-2 to TRBJ1-4, with D unclear. Trimming left V 5 bases short and J 7 bases short, with 14 bases between. The CDR3 is made up of 14 amino acids. The germline CDR1 and CDR2 sequences are SGHTA and FQGNSA. CDR3 in DNA: TGTGCCAGCAGCCTTACTAGGGCCACTGAAAAACTGTTTTTT. Its protein is CASSLTRATEKLFF. The entire variable domain, with the rest obtained from reference TRBV7-2 and TRBJ1-4, is as follows: GAGVSQSPSNKVTEKGKDVELRCDPISGHTALYWYRQSLGQGLEFLIYFQGNSAPDKSGLPSDRFSAERTGGSVSTLTIQRTQQEDSAVYLCASSLTRATEKLFFGSGTQLSVL.

The table lists this clonotype with many counts. The chain has TRBV7-2 and TRBJ1-2; perhaps TRBD1 as D (5 bases). The CDR3 is 16 residues long. Germline loops: CDR1 SGHTA, CDR2 FQGNSA. V was cut by 3 bases and J by 4 bases, with 18 bases left in between. In nucleotides, the CDR3 is TGTGCCAGCAGCTTTGGGGGGGGATACGGGACCTATGGCTACACCTTC. Residues: CASSFGGGYGTYGYTF.

The rearrangement links TRBV14 to TRBJ2-2; D call uncertain. V shed 4 bases and J shed 6 bases, with 9 bases lying between them. Germline-derived CDR1 and CDR2 are SGHDN and FVKESK. This CDR3 has 13 residues. The CDR3 DNA is TGTGCCAGCAGCCCTCGTGTGGCCGGGGAGCTGTTTTTT. It is translated as CASSPRVAGELFF.

This clonotype was observed at least ten times. The CDR3: CASSSDRGLNYGYTF. In DNA, the CDR3 is TGTGCCAGCAGTTCCGACAGGGGGCTAAACTATGGCTACACCTTC. The chain combines TRBV6-5 with TRBJ1-2, with TRBD1 matching over 10 bases. In germline, CDR1 is MNHEY, CDR2 SVGAGI. Losses at the gene ends were 4 bases for V and 2 bases for J; bases not matched to a gene: 4. CDR3 size: 15 residues.

This clonotype was recorded a few times. The V call is TRBV19, the J call TRBJ2-3, with TRBD2 matching over 7 bases. The V gene end was trimmed by 6 bases and the J gene end by 1 base; junction bases not matched to a gene: 7. CDR3 length equals 15 residues. The germline CDR1 and CDR2 sequences are LNHDA and SQIVND (reference sequence). The CDR3 sequence: CASRNSGSGTDTQYF. In DNA form, the CDR3 reads TGTGCCAGTAGGAATAGCGGGTCTGGCACAGATACGCAGTATTTT.

This clonotype has at least ten counts. The J gene is TRBJ2-1, the V gene TRBV12-3 or TRBV12-4; 9 positions match TRBD2. V gave up 6 bases and J gave up 9 bases; unmatched junction bases: 9. There are 14 residues in the CDR3. The CDR3 region is CASRTLAGSSEQFF. CDR3 DNA: TGTGCCAGCAGGACCCTAGCGGGAAGCAGTGAGCAGTTCTTC.

This clonotype was picked up many times. The V and J genes are TRBV24-1 and TRBJ2-5; possible D gene TRBD2, 6 bases. The V gene's germline CDR1 is KGHDR and CDR2 SFDVKD. This CDR3 comprises 13 residues. Trimming cost V 7 bases and J 7 bases, with 15 bases left between them. As DNA, the CDR3 is TGTGCCACCAGCGGAATGGGGGGTGGGACCCAGTACTTC. The encoded protein is CATSGMGGGTQYF.

In its sample, this clonotype was seen many times. The J gene is TRBJ2-1, the V gene TRBV13, with 15 bases identical to TRBD2. Germline assignment: CDR1 PRHDT and CDR2 FYEKMQ (reference sequence). This CDR3 is built from 18 residues. Trimming removed 4 bases from V and 8 bases from J; junction bases left unmatched: 12. CDR3 sequence: CASSYGLAGGPISDEQFF. In DNA, the CDR3 is TGTGCCAGCAGCTATGGACTAGCGGGAGGGCCGATCTCGGATGAGCAGTTCTTC. The full variable domain, its missing parts supplied by reference TRBV13 and TRBJ2-1, is AAGVIQSPRHLIKEKRETATLKCYPIPRHDTVYWYQQGPGQDPQFLISFYEKMQSDKGSIPDRFSAQQFSDYHSELNMSSLELGDSALYFCASSYGLAGGPISDEQFFGPGTRLTVL.

This clonotype came up many times. The chain employs TRBV7-3 and TRBJ1-2; D gene ambiguous. The CDR3 contains 13 residues. Trimming shortened V by 6 bases and J by 6 bases, and 14 bases separated the two germline ends. CDR1 and CDR2 (germline): SGHTA, FQGTGA. CDR3 nucleotide sequence: TGTGCCAGCAGTGATGGGAACACCGATGGCTACACCTTC. It encodes CASSDGNTDGYTF.

A note on this clonotype: This may be a read error: a much more frequent sequence differs by one nucleotide. The chain recombines TRBV28 with TRBJ2-7, with TRBD1 identical over 8 bases. This CDR3 comprises 12 residues. Per the germline V gene, CDR1 is MDHEN and CDR2 is SYDVKM. The CDR3 sequence: CGSSTDRDEQYF. DNA of the CDR3: TGTGGCAGCAGCACGGACAGGGACGAGCAGTACTTC.

The chain recombines TRBV28 with TRBJ2-3, with 8 bases fitting TRBD1. From germline, CDR1 is MDHEN and CDR2 SYDVKM. This CDR3 is 14 amino acids long. The V gene end was trimmed by 7 bases and the J gene end by 4 bases; junction bases not matched to a gene: 7. DNA of the CDR3: TGTGCCAGCACCGATGGACAGGGTTCAGATACGCAGTATTTT. Translation: CASTDGQGSDTQYF.

This clonotype was counted at least ten times. The chain combines TRBV7-2 with TRBJ1-4; weak D call: TRBD1 (5 bases). Germline values: CDR1 SGHTA, CDR2 FQGNSA. This CDR3 spans 14 amino acids. Deletions cut 5 bases from V and 11 bases from J, with 18 bases between. The CDR3 spells CASSTGPGAAKLFF. CDR3 DNA sequence: TGTGCCAGCAGCACCGGGCCCGGGGCAGCGAAACTGTTTTTT.

This clonotype appeared many times. The J gene is TRBJ1-3, the V gene TRBV6-5; D is possibly TRBD1 (5 bases). The CDR3 loop spans 14 amino acids. With 0 bases removed from V and 2 bases from J, the gap between germline ends came to 5 bases. Germline V gives CDR1 MNHEY, CDR2 SVGAGI. CDR3 sequence (DNA): TGTGCCAGCAGTTACTCCAGGGCTGGAAACACCATATATTTT. The encoded protein is CASSYSRAGNTIYF.

This clonotype was seen ten or more times. The V call is TRBV7-2, the J call TRBJ2-1; tentative D call: TRBD2 (5 bases). Trimming removed 5 bases at V and 0 bases at J, with 20 bases between. The CDR3 covers 18 residues. CDR1 and CDR2 (germline): SGHTA, FQGNSA. The CDR3 region is CASSKLPEDGRSYNEQFF. CDR3 in DNA: TGTGCCAGCAGCAAACTCCCGGAGGACGGGCGCTCCTACAATGAGCAGTTCTTC.

The V and J genes are TRBV7-9 and TRBJ2-3; 7 bases map to TRBD1. The J segment lost 0 bases and the V segment lost 10 bases, leaving 4 bases of the junction unmatched. From germline, CDR1 is SEHNR and CDR2 FQNEAQ (reference sequence). The CDR3 is 13 residues long. CDR3 DNA: TGTGCCACCGACAGGGCAAGCACAGATACGCAGTATTTT. Protein product: CATDRASTDTQYF.

This clonotype was counted at least ten times. This rearrangement joins TRBV20-1 to TRBJ2-1; D is undetermined. Trimming pared 5 bases from V and 10 bases from J, leaving 12 bases between. The length of the CDR3 is 11 residues. Per the germline V gene, CDR1 is DFQATT and CDR2 is SNEGSKA (reference sequence). The CDR3 is CSAPNYGEQFF. CDR3 DNA: TGCAGTGCTCCAAATTACGGCGAGCAGTTCTTC.

This clonotype was seen more than once but under ten times. The chain links TRBV12-5 to TRBJ2-5, with TRBD1 matching over 9 bases. The CDR3 runs to 15 residues. Germline values: CDR1 LGHNT, CDR2 FRNRAP. J gave up 5 bases and V 6 bases, and 10 bases lay outside the gene matches. CDR3 loop: CASGRTGDVRETQYF. The CDR3 nucleotides are TGTGCTAGTGGACGGACAGGGGATGTCAGGGAGACCCAGTACTTC. The complete variable domain, with remaining parts taken from reference TRBV12-5 and TRBJ2-5, reads DARVTQTPRHKVTEMGQEVTMRCQPILGHNTVFWYRQTMMQGLELLAYFRNRAPLDDSGMPKDRFSAEMPDATLATLKIQPSEPRDSAVYFCASGRTGDVRETQYFGPGTRLLVL.

Many counts were recorded for this clonotype. The chain uses TRBV19 and TRBJ1-2; D is uncertain. The V end lost 1 base, the J end lost 4 bases, and 13 bases lay between the germline ends. Germline V gene sequence: CDR1 LNHDA, CDR2 SQIVND (reference sequence). The CDR3 sequence is 15 residues long. The CDR3 protein is CASSIAEGRIYGYTF. In nucleotides, the CDR3 is TGTGCCAGTAGTATAGCCGAAGGACGGATCTATGGCTACACCTTC.

This clonotype was detected ten times or more. The chain joins TRBV20-1 to TRBJ2-1, with 12 bases aligning to TRBD2. With 5 bases clipped from V and 6 bases from J, the junction kept 8 bases outside the gene matches. Germline CDR1 DFQATT, CDR2 SNEGSKA (reference sequence). The CDR3 runs 15 residues. The CDR3 sequence: CSADASGGAPNEQFF. In nucleotides, the CDR3 is TGCAGTGCTGATGCTAGCGGGGGGGCCCCCAATGAGCAGTTCTTC.

In this sample, this clonotype turned up many times. The CDR3 loop reads CASSSARRGYTF. In nucleotides, the CDR3 is TGTGCCAGCAGTTCCGCCAGAAGAGGCTACACCTTC. The rearrangement joins TRBV28 to TRBJ1-2; D uncertain. V gave up 4 bases and J gave up 8 bases, with 11 bases separating them. The CDR3 sequence is 12 residues long. CDR1 and CDR2 from the germline V gene are MDHEN and SYDVKM.

This clonotype showed up many times. The chain carries TRBV5-1 and TRBJ2-7; TRBD2 might be the D (5 bases). CDR3 length: 15 amino acids. Trimming took 1 base from V and 2 from J, leaving 13 bases between them. Germline CDR1 is SGHRS and CDR2 is YFSETQ. The CDR3 DNA reads TGCGCCAGCAGCTTGATTGTTAGCGCGACCTACGAGCAGTACTTC. Protein: CASSLIVSATYEQYF.

The chain combines TRBV6-2 or TRBV6-3 with TRBJ2-5, with 7 bases fitting TRBD2. The V and J ends lost 6 bases and 2 bases, in that order; junction bases with no gene match: 9. This CDR3 is 15 amino acids long. Germline V gives CDR1 MNHEY, CDR2 SVGEGT. This chain's CDR3 is CASSPRLAEQETQYF. The CDR3, as DNA: TGTGCCAGCAGCCCCCGGCTAGCGGAACAAGAGACCCAGTACTTC.

The J gene is TRBJ2-1, the V gene TRBV24-1; D remains ambiguous. There are 14 residues in the CDR3. The germline V gene encodes CDR1 KGHDR and CDR2 SFDVKD. The V gene lost 2 bases and the J gene lost 2 bases, with 6 bases spanning the gap. The CDR3, as DNA: TGTGCCACCAGTGATTCGCTAACCTACAATGAGCAGTTCTTC. Its protein product is CATSDSLTYNEQFF.

This clonotype was recorded many times. The chain combines TRBV6-2 or TRBV6-3 with TRBJ2-7; D unclear. CDR3 length equals 14 residues. CDR1 and CDR2 from the germline V gene are MNHEY and SVGEGT. V lost 4 bases, J lost 5 bases, and 15 bases lay in between. The CDR3 region is CASSFRHILNEQYF. In DNA, the CDR3 is TGTGCCAGCAGTTTCCGACACATACTAAACGAGCAGTACTTC.

The sample holds many counts of this clonotype. The chain employs TRBV10-3 and TRBJ2-1; a weak D match, TRBD2 (6 bases). Germline V gene data show CDR1 as ENHRY and CDR2 as SYGVKD. The CDR3 spans 13 residues. The V end lost 8 bases, the J end lost 3 bases, and 11 bases lay between the germline ends. The CDR3 spells CAISGGVYNEQFF. The CDR3 DNA is TGTGCCATCTCAGGAGGGGTCTACAATGAGCAGTTCTTC.